This TCR beta chain was recorded in a study of cytomegalovirus exposure and HLA in healthy donors (dated by TCRdb to about 2017). Turning to the overall study: In an earlier analysis of fewer than 750 of the donors, 276 Gb of sequence data and 95 million to 130 million unique TCR beta sequences from about 179 million T cells were reported. A later genetic analysis took genome-wide SNP genotypes for about three fifths of the roughly 700 donors and used that subset as a discovery cohort. Alongside the repertoire data, information on donor age, sex, ethnicity and CMV serostatus was compiled. Because of strong linkage in the cohort, five DR-DQ haplotypes were treated as single units for association and clustering. To predict cytomegalovirus infection status, the study brought together high-throughput TCR immunosequencing, statistical association of individual TCRs with disease status, and machine learning. All discovery cohort repertoires had been generated using a single sequencing platform. Besides the first cohort of under 700 subjects, a separate validation cohort made up of over 100 different subjects was used. An early release that covered about 600 HLA-typed donors contained approximately 300 gigabases of sequencing data and 70 million to 100 million unique TCR sequences. Among around 400 genotyped donors of the cohort, an average of about 240,000 unique TCR beta nucleotide sequences was sequenced per donor, of which roughly 17% were non-productive. Typing coverage differed by locus: A, B, C, DRB1 and DQB1 were typed in roughly 620-630 donors, DQA1 in 500 to 550, DPA1 in approximately 600, and DPB1 in roughly 450. In a later analysis, previously published TCR beta repertoires from several hundred donors were re-analyzed and high-resolution HLA genotyping was added so that TCR occurrence patterns could be studied. The study was designed to test whether signatures of past pathogen exposure could be identified by cataloging public T cell receptors. Rather than drawing on any new phenotypic data, the later analysis identified candidate immune exposures from TCR beta sequences and the way those sequences occurred across donors. An earlier analysis of approximately 640 of the donors applied high-throughput TCR beta sequencing to assess whether each TCR beta V gene segment acted as functional or pseudogenic. Of the 398 genotyped donors, 81% were placed in the genetic ancestry cluster associated with self-reported Caucasian donors. The T cell repertoires of 666 subjects were profiled by immunosequencing and related to cytomegalovirus serostatus. Class I and class II HLA loci were covered by the typing at four-digit resolution.

The library was prepared using the immunoSEQ multiplex PCR assay. A mixture of 60 forward primers for TCR Vbeta segments and 13 reverse primers for TCR Jbeta segments was used in the multiplex PCR. The CDR3 region of rearranged TCR beta genes was amplified from genomic DNA with a multiplex PCR assay. On the Illumina HiSeq System, the amplified TCR beta libraries were sequenced as 87-base-pair reads. The authors processed their data as follows. In a later analysis, around 80 million unique TCR beta chains were counted across the 650 to 750 repertoires, and some 10 million of these chains were shared by at least two donors. A nearest-neighbor algorithm error-corrected the raw reads and collapsed the reads into unique sequences, merging closely related sequences to remove PCR and sequencing errors. V, D and J gene segments were assigned by aligning CDR3 sequences to IMGT reference sequences. For a sequence to be retained, at least a six-nucleotide match to both a V gene segment and a J gene segment was required. A rearrangement counted as productive if the CDR3 had no stop codons and remained in frame with V and J, and every other rearrangement counted as non-productive. Following IMGT convention, CDR3 was defined as the stretch from the second conserved V-encoded cysteine to the conserved J-encoded phenylalanine. Sequences without an unambiguous match to a single V gene segment were excluded from the earlier analysis of a few hundred of the donors. An earlier analysis of almost 600 of the donors classified V segments as functional when productive rearrangements were above 56.7% and as segregating when the standard deviation between donors was above 5%. To diagnose cytomegalovirus status from the catalog of TCR beta chain sequences, a statistical classification framework was built. In a later analysis, TCR nucleotide sequences were compared against IMGT/GENE-DB human TR gene sequences so that V and J genes could be assigned. A later analysis assigned CDR3 sequences and most-parsimonious VDJ recombination scenarios with the TCRdist pipeline. In a later analysis, every TCR beta chain was defined by the combination of its CDR3 amino acid sequence and its V-gene family, and reads without a unique V-gene family were dropped. As a way to deal with suspected cross-contamination and a sequencing artifact, a later analysis dropped 592 nucleotide sequences that were highly shared and had low generation probability. A later analysis calculated a clonal expansion index for each public chain from normalized within-repertoire ranks of inferred template counts. In a later analysis, generation probabilities were computed using a VDJ recombination model fitted to out-of-frame rearrangements, and the results were checked against IGoR. In a later analysis, TCR-TCR, TCR-HLA and TCR-CMV co-occurrence was scored with hypergeometric tests, and a repertoire-size bias correction was applied to TCR pairs. False discovery rates were estimated in a later analysis by permuting HLA or CMV assignments 20 times. In a later analysis, co-occurring TCRs were grouped using DBSCAN, with TCRdist sequence similarity added in when clustering inside HLA-allele-positive subsets. Co-occurrence clustering excluded repertoires with fewer than 30,000 or more than 120,000 public chains, plus five with anomalous nucleotide sharing. TCRdb carries this immuneACCESS record with in-frame sequences only. Its versions omit some clonotypes, under half of them owing to an unresolved V gene in the studies checked, with the rest unexplained. V and J calls and clone size are those listed in that table; D and trimming were worked out from the DNA. Counted in this sample were around 200,000 clones; 75% to 85% of them appeared once. 0.65% of the sample comes from the top ten.

Broad study findings and their caveats: A later analysis reported that several top co-occurrence clusters appeared linked to parvovirus B19, influenza, CMV and Epstein-Barr virus. Roughly uniform sequencing depth across donors was assumed in presence/absence analyses, although this assumption may not hold. In an earlier analysis of more than 500 of the donors, most TCR beta V segments appeared in productive rearrangements about 87% or about 30% of the time, broadly matching IMGT annotations. A further reported finding was that TCR beta sequences accurately predicted the HLA-A and HLA-B alleles for most subjects in the first cohort. A later analysis found that HLA-associated TCR beta chains were more clonally expanded and had lower generation probabilities than equally common non-associated chains. According to a later genetic analysis, donors in an Asian-associated ancestry cluster had fewer N-insertions in productive TCRs than the approximately 700-donor mean. A later genetic analysis associated a missense DCLRE1C variant with V-gene and J-gene trimming of TCR beta chains, and an independent cohort replicated the association. Most TCR sequences were seen in very few donors, while some public TCRs were found in many individuals. A later analysis found that most CMV-associated TCR beta chains appeared HLA-restricted, with HLA associations seemingly driven largely by CMV exposure. A later analysis associated approximately 17,000 TCR beta sequences with specific HLA alleles at a false discovery rate of 0.05. In this cohort, only TCR beta chains were sequenced, and detectable features were limited by the absence of alpha or paired-chain data. Linkage disequilibrium might explain the correlated functional status among segregating V segments, but an unknown experimental factor could not be excluded. HLA typing was unavailable for some donors at each locus, so association tests used only the typed subset. In both the original and validation cohorts, the classifier was reported to diagnose cytomegalovirus status with high specificity and sensitivity. In vitro tests confirmed that a few of the cytomegalovirus-associated TCR beta chains recognize cytomegalovirus antigens. Because counts were too low, under 20 rarely observed V segments, including chromosome 9 orphons, were left out of the earlier analysis of a few hundred of the donors. When HLA alleles, especially DR and DQ, strongly co-occurred, TCR associations were difficult to assign to individual alleles. Immune exposure information for the cohort was limited to CMV serostatus. According to the authors, the approach could potentially be generalized to other disease states and immunological phenotypes. In a later analysis, TCR association rates were found to vary across HLA loci, with the most associated TCRs seen for DRB1 alleles and the fewest for HLA-C alleles. Because the 87-base-pair reads could not distinguish some IMGT-functional V segments, including TRBV6-2 and TRBV6-3, those segments were excluded. A cluster of highly shared sequence variants was judged likely to represent a technical artifact of the sequencing pipeline. A total of roughly 160 TCR beta chains were listed by the study as associated with cytomegalovirus.

According to the germline V gene, CDR1 reads LGHNA and CDR2 reads YNFKEQ. V is shortened by 4 bases, J by 3 bases, and the region joining them spans 37 bases. Including cysteine and phenylalanine, the CDR3 has 22 amino acids. Solely the CDR3 DNA is kept, with 66 bases framed from the first base. As to this clone: Which antigen it targets is not known. Nothing much larger sits one base from this clone, and base qualities are not available.

The cohort comprised hundreds of healthy bone marrow donors. All cohort members were sampled while nominally healthy, although unrecorded immune exposures were likely present. The donor tested CMV seronegative, placing the donor among the 350 or so seronegative members of the cohort. A peripheral blood sample was provided by each donor, and peripheral blood mononuclear cells were used for TCR beta sequencing. The Qiagen DNeasy Blood Extraction Kit was used to extract genomic DNA from the blood cell samples. This clonotype originated in a boy aged 10-17 years in good health and CMV-seronegative. Sequencing used PBMCs. The chain was built from TRBV4-2 and TRBJ2-7; the D gene is not confidently resolved. The nucleotides read TGTGCCAGCAGCCTAAAAGAGCCCGATTTTGCTCAAGGCTTCCATTACTACTACGAGCAGTACTTC. Its amino acids are CASSLKEPDFAQGFHYYYEQYF.